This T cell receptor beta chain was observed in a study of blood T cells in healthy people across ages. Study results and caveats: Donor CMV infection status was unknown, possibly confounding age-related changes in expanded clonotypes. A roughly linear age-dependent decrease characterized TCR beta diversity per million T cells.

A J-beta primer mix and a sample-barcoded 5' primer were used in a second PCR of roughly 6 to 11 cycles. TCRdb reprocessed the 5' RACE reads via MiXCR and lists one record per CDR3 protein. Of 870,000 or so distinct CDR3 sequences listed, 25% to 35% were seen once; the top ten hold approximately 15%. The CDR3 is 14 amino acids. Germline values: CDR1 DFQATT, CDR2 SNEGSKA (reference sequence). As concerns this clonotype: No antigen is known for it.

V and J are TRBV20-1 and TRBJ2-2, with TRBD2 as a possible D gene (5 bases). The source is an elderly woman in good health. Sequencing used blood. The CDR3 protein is CSAPGYTDTGELFF. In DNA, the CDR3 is TGCAGCGCCCCGGGATATACGGACACCGGGGAGCTGTTTTTT.